This T cell receptor beta chain was found in a study of regulatory and conventional T cells in RAG deficiency. Clones were sequenced by immunoSEQ multiplex PCR, and TCRdb holds only the in-frame ones, with some missing. There are 20,000 or so clones in the sample; 85% to 95% occur only once, and approximately 0.78% lies in the top ten. For this clone: As yet, its antigen is unknown.

The sorted conventional CD4+ T cells were CD25-low and CD127-high, with genomic DNA sequenced. Study conclusions and caveats: In Omenn syndrome, sorted "Tregs" may be peripherally activated cells. Patient subsets had shorter CDR3s; Omenn Treg-Tconv overlap exceeded 75%. Control T-cell subsets had markedly higher Shannon entropy and lower Simpson indices than RAG-deficient patients. Other subsets showed approximately 9.6-fold reductions, but Treg unique TCR beta sequences fell roughly 110-fold in these patients.

The germline gives CDR1 MDHEN, CDR2 SYDVKM. The CDR3 has 13 residues. V shed 6 bases and J 6 bases; nucleotides not matched to a gene: 7. The same sample was also used in a study of regulatory T cells. That investigation notes: The primer mix had 52 TRBV and 13 TRBJ primers.

The TCR originated in a human donor in good health. The chain couples TRBV28 to TRBJ1-2; 7 positions agree with TRBD1. The sequenced material came from CD4+ T cells sorted from blood. The CDR3 DNA is TGTGCCAGCAGACCACAGGGGTCGAATGGCTACACCTTC. Its protein product is CASRPQGSNGYTF.